Sequencing of this T cell receptor beta chain was carried out in a study of OX40 agonist ivuxolimab in advanced cancers. Overall study context: The patients got ivuxolimab, which is an agonistic anti-OX40 (CD134) antibody.

This CDR3 region has 11 residues. Germline CDR1 SGHKS, CDR2 YYEKEE (reference sequence). Trimming took off 0 bases at V and 5 bases at J, with 2 bases between the two ends. The data were produced by immunoSEQ multiplex PCR, yet TCRdb's version contains in-frame clones alone and is incomplete. Counted here are 70,000 to 85,000 clones, 90% occurring once; the ten biggest clones make up roughly 0.69%. General study results and limits: Clones of CD4+ and CD8+ blood T cells grew by week 6 at doses of 0.1 to 3.0 mg/kg. Still undetermined is the antigen specificity of the expanded peripheral T cells.

About this clone itself: The antigen is undetermined.

Specimen: CD4+ or CD8+ T cells sorted from blood, collected in a trial of the OX40 agonist ivuxolimab. The receptor was isolated from an adult with an advanced solid tumor such as melanoma, head and neck, liver or kidney cancer. The chain combines TRBV5-5 with TRBJ1-1; unclear D gene. The CDR3 coding sequence is TGTGCCAGCAGCTTGGTAACTGAAGCTTTCTTT. Translating it yields CASSLVTEAFF. Variable domain in full (rest from reference TRBV5-5 and TRBJ1-1): DAGVTQSPTHLIKTRGQQVTLRCSPISGHKSVSWYQQVLGQGPQFIFQYYEKEERGRGNFPDRFSARQFPNYSSELNVNALLLGDSALYLCASSLVTEAFFGQGTRLTVV.